A single sample gave rise to the 18 T cell receptor beta chains below, sequenced in a study of vaccination and CD4 T cells after COVID-19. Once obtained from cultured CD4+ T cells, the DNA was sequenced using the Oncomine TCR Beta short-read assay. TCRdb itself ran the PCR reads through MiXCR, one entry per CDR3 protein. Of about 24,000 distinct CDR3 sequences detected, about 52% appear once; the ten largest clones hold over 5%. For these receptors, no antigen is known. Treatment indicated: approximately nine-day PBMC culture with coronavirus spike peptide pools or control peptides (ViraFEST assay). Source material: CD4+ T cells from blood, cultured in vitro. These receptor sequences come from a human donor who had recovered from COVID-19.

The V gene is TRBV6-5, the J gene TRBJ1-3, with TRBD1 matching 7 bases. V lost 2 bases to trimming and J lost 7 bases; unmatched junction nucleotides: 5. Germline CDR1 MNHEY, CDR2 SVGAGI. This CDR3 region has 14 residues. In DNA, the CDR3 is TGTGCCAGCAGTTACGACAGGGCTTTGAACACCATATATTTT. Protein product: CASSYDRALNTIYF.

The gene calls are TRBV12-3 or TRBV12-4 and TRBJ2-2, with no clear D. Trimming removed 1 base from V and 1 base from J, with 4 bases in between. The CDR3 is 14 amino acids. The CDR3 bases are TGTGCCAGCAGTTTAGGGATGAACACCGGGGAGCTGTTTTTT. It translates to CASSLGMNTGELFF.

This clonotype turned up a few times. The rearrangement uses TRBV11-2 and TRBJ2-7, with TRBD2 as a possible D gene (6 bases). This CDR3 spans 16 amino acids. Per the germline V gene, CDR1 is SGHAT and CDR2 is FQNNGV. The V end was cut by 5 bases, the J end by 3 bases, with 20 bases between. CDR3 region: CASSRLAGGDRYEQYF. In nucleotides, the CDR3 is TGTGCCAGCAGCCGTCTAGCCGGGGGTGACCGCTACGAGCAGTACTTC.

The chain carries TRBV2 and TRBJ2-5, with a tentative D call TRBD2 (6 bases). The germline CDR1 and CDR2 sequences are SNHLY and FYNNEI. The CDR3 loop spans 13 amino acids. V was pared by 4 bases and J by 5 bases, with 11 bases between. Here the CDR3 reads CASSGGGRETQYF. Here the CDR3 DNA reads TGTGCCAGCAGTGGCGGAGGGCGGGAGACCCAGTACTTC.

This rearrangement joins TRBV10-1 to TRBJ2-5, with 8 bases aligning to TRBD2. V lost 3 bases, J lost 5 bases, and 8 bases stayed unmatched. There are 15 residues in the CDR3. Germline loops: CDR1 WNHNN, CDR2 SYGVQD (reference sequence). This chain's CDR3 is CASSDPAGVGETQYF. The CDR3 region has the DNA TGCGCCAGCAGTGACCCAGCGGGAGTAGGGGAGACCCAGTACTTC.

The genes are TRBV6-2 or TRBV6-3 and TRBJ2-2; TRBD2 is a possible D gene (6 bases). V was pared by 8 bases and J by 7 bases, with 14 bases between. CDR1 is MNHEY and CDR2 is SVGEGT in the germline V gene. This CDR3 is 13 amino acids long. CDR3 DNA: TGTGCCAGCTCTCTAGCGAATGGCGGGGAGCTGTTTTTT. This codes for CASSLANGGELFF.

The chain is built from TRBV6-2 or TRBV6-3 and TRBJ1-5, with D tentatively TRBD1 (5 bases). CDR1 is MNHEY and CDR2 is SVGEGT in the germline V gene. The V end was cut by 6 bases, the J end by 2 bases, with 11 bases between. This CDR3 has 14 residues. CDR3 residues: CASSPGWGNQPQHF. In DNA, the CDR3 is TGTGCCAGCAGCCCAGGGTGGGGCAATCAGCCCCAGCATTTT.

This clonotype has just a few counts. The chain links TRBV2 to TRBJ1-2; no definite D call. The V end was cut by 8 bases, the J end by 0 bases, with 16 bases between. Germline CDR1 and CDR2: SNHLY and FYNNEI. CDR3 size: 15 residues. CDR3 region: CASVGGQDPNYGYTF. The CDR3 DNA reads as TGTGCCAGCGTCGGCGGGCAAGACCCTAACTATGGCTACACCTTC. Supplemented by reference TRBV2 and TRBJ1-2, the full variable domain reads EPEVTQTPSHQVTQMGQEVILRCVPISNHLYFYWYRQILGQKVEFLVSFYNNEISEKSEIFDDQFSVERPDGSNFTLKIRSTKLEDSAMYFCASVGGQDPNYGYTFGSGTRLTVV.

This clonotype was found a few times. This chain joins TRBV24-1 and TRBJ1-5; D possibly corresponds to TRBD1 (6 bases). Germline values: CDR1 KGHDR, CDR2 SFDVKD. Trimming left V 2 bases short and J 6 bases short, with 10 bases between. This CDR3 spans 14 amino acids. The CDR3 coding sequence is TGTGCCACCAGTGATTCAGGGGAGACTCAGCCCCAGCATTTT. It translates to CATSDSGETQPQHF.

The V and J genes are TRBV7-3 and TRBJ1-1; tentatively, D is TRBD1 (5 bases). Between the trimmed V and J ends, which lost 2 bases and 4 bases, there was a span of 11 bases. Germline V lookup: CDR1 SGHTA, CDR2 FQGTGA. The CDR3 runs to 14 residues. This CDR3 reads CASSLGGVGTEAFF. The CDR3 coding sequence is TGTGCCAGCAGCTTAGGAGGGGTTGGCACTGAAGCTTTCTTT.

The V gene is TRBV6-1, the J gene TRBJ1-6, with 11 bases that match TRBD1. The V segment lost 2 bases and the J segment 9 bases; nucleotides outside the gene matches: 3. The CDR3 runs 15 residues. CDR1 and CDR2 from the germline V gene are MNHNS and SASEGT. This CDR3 reads CASSEKDRGRSPLHF. The DNA of the CDR3 is TGTGCCAGCAGTGAAAAGGACAGGGGGCGTTCACCCCTCCACTTT.

This clonotype was seen a handful of times. This chain connects TRBV7-2 to TRBJ2-1; D is unresolved. The assigned J gene may be wrong: the sequence end matches TRBJ2-7 better. In germline, CDR1 is SGHTA, CDR2 FQGNSA. This CDR3 comprises 14 residues. CDR3 DNA sequence: TGTGCCAGCAGGCTCCTCGCGGCATCCTACGAGCAGTACTTC. It codes for CASRLLAASYEQYF.

CDR3 bases: TGTGCCACCAGTGACCCAGGGGTCGGTGCGGATACGCAGTATTTT. Protein product: CATSDPGVGADTQYF. This chain uses TRBV24-1 with TRBJ2-3, with D perhaps matching TRBD1 (6 bases). Per germline, CDR1 KGHDR and CDR2 SFDVKD. The CDR3 covers 15 residues. Trimming took 4 bases from V and 6 from J, leaving 16 bases between them.

This rearrangement joins TRBV24-1 to TRBJ2-1; 7 bases match TRBD2. The CDR3 has 17 amino acids. The junction had 15 bases not matched to a gene; V was cut back by 4 bases and J by 7 bases. CDR1 and CDR2 from the germline V gene are KGHDR and SFDVKD. CDR3 protein: CATSDPGTGGSVNEQFF. The CDR3 coding sequence is TGTGCCACCAGTGACCCCGGGACGGGAGGATCAGTAAATGAGCAGTTCTTC.

This chain joins TRBV7-2 and TRBJ2-3; no clear D gene. This CDR3 has 17 residues. Germline CDR1 SGHTA, CDR2 FQGNSA. The ends were cut back, 5 bases at V and 1 base at J, with 19 bases in the middle. The chain's CDR3 is CASSELPGWAGTDTQYF. Here the CDR3 DNA reads TGTGCCAGCAGCGAACTCCCGGGCTGGGCAGGCACAGATACGCAGTATTTT.

This sequence joins TRBV29-1 and TRBJ2-6, with TRBD1 as a possible D gene (6 bases). Germline V lookup: CDR1 SQVTM, CDR2 ANQGSEA. V was pared by 4 bases and J by 2 bases, with 15 bases between. The CDR3 is made up of 16 amino acids. CDR3 coding DNA: TGCAGCGTTGGTATACTAGGGGGAGCTGGGGCCAACGTCCTGACTTTC. Encoded protein: CSVGILGGAGANVLTF. Full variable domain (missing parts from reference TRBV29-1 and TRBJ2-6): SAVISQKPSRDICQRGTSLTIQCQVDSQVTMMFWYRQQPGQSLTLIATANQGSEATYESGFVIDKFPISRPNLTFSTLTVSNMSPEDSSIYLCSVGILGGAGANVLTFGAGSRLTVL.

V usage is TRBV6-5 and J usage is TRBJ2-7, with TRBD2 matching 7 bases. CDR1 MNHEY and CDR2 SVGAGI come from the germline V gene. After removal of 2 bases from V and 4 bases from J, the junction contained 5 bases not matched to a gene. CDR3 length: 14 amino acids. CDR3 sequence: CASSYENSGYEQYF. CDR3 coding DNA: TGTGCCAGCAGTTACGAAAATAGCGGGTACGAGCAGTACTTC.

The chain carries TRBV18 and TRBJ1-1; 7 positions agree with TRBD1. With V trimmed by 2 bases and J by 7 bases, 7 bases remained unmatched. The germline V gene encodes CDR1 KGHSH and CDR2 LQKENI. The CDR3 runs 14 residues. Written as DNA, the CDR3 is TGTGCCAGCTCACCAGAGTTGGGACAGCGTGAAGCTTTCTTT. Amino acid sequence: CASSPELGQREAFF. The whole variable domain, remainder taken from reference TRBV18 and TRBJ1-1, is NAGVMQNPRHLVRRRGQEARLRCSPMKGHSHVYWYRQLPEEGLKFMVYLQKENIIDESGMPKERFSAEFPKEGPSILRIQQVVRGDSAAYFCASSPELGQREAFFGQGTRLTVV.